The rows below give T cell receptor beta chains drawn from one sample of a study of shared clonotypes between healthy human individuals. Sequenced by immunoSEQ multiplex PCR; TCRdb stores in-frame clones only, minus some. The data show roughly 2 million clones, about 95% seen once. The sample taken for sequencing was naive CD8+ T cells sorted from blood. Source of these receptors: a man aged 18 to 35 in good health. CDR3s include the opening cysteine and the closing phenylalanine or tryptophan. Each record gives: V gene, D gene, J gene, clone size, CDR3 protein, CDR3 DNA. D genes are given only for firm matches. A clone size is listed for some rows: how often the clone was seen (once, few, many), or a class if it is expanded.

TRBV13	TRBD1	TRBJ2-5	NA	CASSTTGGGQETQYF	TGTGCCAGCAGCACGACAGGGGGAGGACAAGAGACCCAGTACTTC
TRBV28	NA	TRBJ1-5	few	CASTLGSQPQHF	TGTGCCAGCACCCTTGGGTCTCAGCCCCAGCATTTT
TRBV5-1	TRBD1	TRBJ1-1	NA	CASSFEGGFTEAFF	TGCGCCAGCAGCTTCGAAGGGGGCTTCACTGAAGCTTTCTTT
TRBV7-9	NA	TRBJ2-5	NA	CASSLPGWETQYF	TGTGCCAGCAGCTTACCGGGGTGGGAGACCCAGTACTTC
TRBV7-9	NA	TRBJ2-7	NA	CASSFSKGYEQYF	TGTGCCAGCAGCTTCTCTAAGGGCTACGAGCAGTACTTC
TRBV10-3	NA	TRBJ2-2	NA	CAISEYDESNTGELFF	TGTGCCATCAGTGAGTATGACGAGTCGAACACCGGGGAGCTGTTTTTT
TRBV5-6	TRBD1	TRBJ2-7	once	CASSRRDRALEQYF	TGTGCCAGCAGTCGCCGGGACAGGGCCTTAGAGCAGTACTTC
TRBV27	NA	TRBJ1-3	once	CASSDRSPASGNTIYF	TGTGCCAGCAGTGACCGCTCCCCCGCCTCTGGAAACACCATATATTTT
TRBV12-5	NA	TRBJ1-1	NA	CASGFLGEAFF	TGTGCTAGTGGTTTCTTGGGTGAAGCTTTCTTT
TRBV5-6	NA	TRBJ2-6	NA	CASSLGVGAGANVLTF	TGTGCCAGCAGCTTGGGAGTGGGCGCTGGGGCCAACGTCCTGACTTTC
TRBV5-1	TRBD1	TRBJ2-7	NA	CASSLAGQGNEQYF	TGCGCCAGCAGCTTGGCCGGACAGGGGAACGAGCAGTACTTC
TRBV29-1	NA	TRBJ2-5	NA	CSVVRDETQYF	TGCAGCGTTGTTAGGGATGAGACCCAGTACTTC
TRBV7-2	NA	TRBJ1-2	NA	CASSLGVGSNYGYTF	TGTGCCAGCAGCTTAGGGGTAGGGTCTAACTATGGCTACACCTTC